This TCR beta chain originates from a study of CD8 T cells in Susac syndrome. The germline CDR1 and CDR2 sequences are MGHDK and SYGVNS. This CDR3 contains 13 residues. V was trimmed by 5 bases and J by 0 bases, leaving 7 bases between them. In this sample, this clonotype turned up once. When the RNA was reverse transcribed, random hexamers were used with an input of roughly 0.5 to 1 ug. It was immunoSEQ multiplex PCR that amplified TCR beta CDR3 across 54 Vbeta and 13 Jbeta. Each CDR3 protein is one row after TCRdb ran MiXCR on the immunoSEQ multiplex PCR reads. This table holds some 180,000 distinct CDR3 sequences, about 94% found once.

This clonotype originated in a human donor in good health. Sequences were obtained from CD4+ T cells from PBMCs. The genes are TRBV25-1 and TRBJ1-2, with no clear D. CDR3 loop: CASSPRANYGYTF. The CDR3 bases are TGTGCCAGCAGTCCACGGGCTAACTATGGCTACACCTTC.